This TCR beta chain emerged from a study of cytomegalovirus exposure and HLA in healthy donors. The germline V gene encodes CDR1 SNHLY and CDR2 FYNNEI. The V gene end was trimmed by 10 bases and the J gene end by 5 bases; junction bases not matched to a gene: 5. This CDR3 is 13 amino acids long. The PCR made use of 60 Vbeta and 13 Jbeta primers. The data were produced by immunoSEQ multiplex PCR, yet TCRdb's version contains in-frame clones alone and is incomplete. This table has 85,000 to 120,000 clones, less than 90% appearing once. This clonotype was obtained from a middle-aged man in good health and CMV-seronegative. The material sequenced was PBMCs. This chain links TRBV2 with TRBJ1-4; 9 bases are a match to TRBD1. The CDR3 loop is CATRTGDNEKLFF. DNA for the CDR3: TGTGCCACCCGGACAGGGGACAATGAAAAACTGTTTTTT.